This T cell receptor beta chain was identified in a study of T-cell memory formation after mild COVID-19. Turning to this clonotype: Antigen: not known.

Constant-segment primers served in 5'RACE that generated TCR alpha and TCR beta cDNA libraries bearing sample barcodes and UMIs. Each CDR3 protein is one row after TCRdb ran MiXCR on the 5' RACE reads. This table has hundreds of thousands of distinct CDR3 sequences, 15% to 20% appearing once. The germline CDR1 and CDR2 sequences are MGHRA and YSYEKL. Losses at the gene ends were 0 bases for V and 0 bases for J; bases not matched to a gene: 13. The CDR3 runs 20 residues. The study, taken as a whole, reports: In second-wave clones peaking day 37, SARS-CoV-2 specificity remained unconfirmed.

The receptor was derived from a man between 18 and 35 years old who had mild COVID-19 (a few samples of this study predate the infection). Cell type and time point are not known. Input material: PBMCs or a T cell subset sorted from them (not recorded which). The V and J genes are TRBV4-1 and TRBJ2-4; 8 nucleotides line up with TRBD1. The CDR3 sequence: CASSQDEQGAQPLAKNIQYF. The CDR3 coding sequence is TGCGCCAGCAGCCAAGATGAGCAGGGGGCCCAACCTCTAGCCAAAAACATTCAGTACTTC.